The 23 T cell receptor beta chains below come from one sample, sequenced in a study of regulatory T cells in long-lasting Graves disease. In building TCR beta libraries, iRepertoire HTBI primers were used together with Arm-PCR of CDR3 regions. MiXCR was run by TCRdb on the multiplex PCR reads, yielding one entry per CDR3 protein. The sample yields hundreds of thousands of distinct CDR3 sequences, roughly 16% seen once. The time point denotes: newly diagnosed GD, antithyroid drugs for less than 3 months. The TCR library was prepared using RNA isolated from PBMCs. This same sample was also part of a study on T cells in Graves' hyperthyroidism and ophthalmopathy.

The material was peripheral blood mononuclear cells (PBMCs), obtained at new diagnosis, from a patient treated with antithyroid drugs. These receptor sequences come from a woman in her thirties with Graves disease.

This clonotype was counted at least ten times. This rearrangement joins TRBV7-9 to TRBJ2-1; no clear D gene. The germline V gene has CDR1 SEHNR and CDR2 FQNEAQ (reference sequence). The CDR3 totals 13 residues. Trimming removed 1 base at V and 7 bases at J, with 8 bases between. DNA of the CDR3: TGTGCCAGCAGCTTAGAGGTTACAAATGAGCAGTTCTTC. This translates into CASSLEVTNEQFF.

This clonotype was recorded at least ten times. The genes are TRBV2 and TRBJ2-7; D unclear. CDR1 is SNHLY and CDR2 is FYNNEI in the germline V gene. The V end lost 6 bases, the J end lost 2 bases, and 5 bases lay between the germline ends. CDR3 length: 11 residues. The CDR3 loop reads CASSVAYEQYF. CDR3 in DNA: TGTGCCAGCAGCGTTGCCTACGAGCAGTACTTC.

Only a few counts were recorded for this clonotype. V is TRBV18 and J is TRBJ2-3; a weak D match, TRBD2 (6 bases). Trimming removed 10 bases at V and 0 bases at J, with 14 bases between. CDR1 KGHSH and CDR2 LQKENI come from the germline V gene. The CDR3 spans 14 residues. CDR3 in DNA: TGTGCCACCAGGGAGGTTGACAGCACAGATACGCAGTATTTT. This gives the protein CATREVDSTDTQYF.

The chain employs TRBV6-2 or TRBV6-3 and TRBJ2-7; 7 bases are a match to TRBD1. The V and J ends lost 5 bases and 4 bases, in that order; junction bases with no gene match: 11. The CDR3 is 15 residues long. Germline assignment: CDR1 MNHEY and CDR2 SVGEGT. Here the CDR3 reads CASSTVDRAKYEQYF. The CDR3 nucleotides are TGTGCCAGCAGTACCGTCGACAGGGCCAAGTACGAGCAGTACTTC.

This clonotype was seen ten or more times. The chain carries TRBV5-6 and TRBJ1-1, with D possibly TRBD1 on 5 matching bases. The germline gives CDR1 SGHDT, CDR2 YYEEEE. This CDR3 is built from 14 residues. The ends were cut back, 6 bases at V and 4 bases at J, with 16 bases in the middle. This CDR3 reads CASTRDRLGTEAFF. DNA of the CDR3: TGTGCCAGCACCAGGGACCGGCTGGGCACTGAAGCTTTCTTT.

This clonotype has a handful of counts. The gene calls are TRBV3-1 and TRBJ2-7; 7 bases line up with TRBD1. The CDR3 totals 15 residues. The V gene end was trimmed by 2 bases and the J gene end by 2 bases; junction bases not matched to a gene: 6. CDR1 is LGHDT, CDR2 YNNKEL, per germline (reference sequence). The CDR3: CASSQTPGQPYEQYF. The CDR3 DNA sequence: TGTGCCAGCAGCCAAACCCCGGGACAGCCCTACGAGCAGTACTTC.

This clonotype was seen a handful of times. J is TRBJ1-3 and V is TRBV9; D gene unclear. Germline lookup yields CDR1 SGDLS and CDR2 YYNGEE. Deletions cut 0 bases from V and 0 bases from J, with 10 bases between. There are 16 residues in the CDR3. Here the CDR3 DNA reads TGTGCCAGCAGCGTAGCTGGCGGAGCCTCTGGAAACACCATATATTTT. This sequence encodes CASSVAGGASGNTIYF.

In its sample, this clonotype was seen a few times. V usage is TRBV24-1 and J usage is TRBJ2-7, with a weak D call TRBD1 (6 bases). The V end lost 4 bases, the J end lost 4 bases, and 13 bases lay between the germline ends. Germline CDR1 KGHDR, CDR2 SFDVKD. This CDR3 region has 14 residues. The CDR3 DNA sequence: TGTGCCACCAGTGACTCGGGACACCGTTACGAGCAGTACTTC. Encoded protein: CATSDSGHRYEQYF.

There are many counts of this clonotype. The chain links TRBV15 to TRBJ1-2; D ambiguous. The CDR3 has 13 amino acids. The ends were cut back, 5 bases at V and 0 bases at J, with 7 bases in the middle. The germline gives CDR1 LNHNV, CDR2 YYDKDF (reference sequence). The CDR3 DNA reads as TGTGCCACCAGCCGGGAAGCTAACTATGGCTACACCTTC. It is translated as CATSREANYGYTF. The full variable domain, in which reference TRBV15 and TRBJ1-2 provide the parts outside the CDR3, is DAMVIQNPRYQVTQFGKPVTLSCSQTLNHNVMYWYQQKSSQAPKLLFHYYDKDFNNEADTPDNFQSRRPNTSFCFLDIRSPGLGDTAMYLCATSREANYGYTFGSGTRLTVV.

This clonotype has ten or more counts. The gene calls are TRBV2 and TRBJ2-7; D gene ambiguous. The germline V gene has CDR1 SNHLY and CDR2 FYNNEI. V dropped 9 bases and J dropped 0 bases, with 15 bases sitting between them. The CDR3 is 14 residues long. CDR3 sequence reads: CASENQYHSYEQYF. CDR3 coding DNA: TGTGCCAGTGAGAATCAGTATCACTCCTACGAGCAGTACTTC. The full variable domain, with the rest looked up from reference TRBV2 and TRBJ2-7, is EPEVTQTPSHQVTQMGQEVILRCVPISNHLYFYWYRQILGQKVEFLVSFYNNEISEKSEIFDDQFSVERPDGSNFTLKIRSTKLEDSAMYFCASENQYHSYEQYFGPGTRLTVT.

The CDR3 bases are TGTGCCAGCAGCCGGGCGGGGCACACCGGGGAGCTGTTTTTT. Its protein product is CASSRAGHTGELFF. V gene TRBV9 combines with J gene TRBJ2-2; D may be TRBD2 (6 bases). Trimming left V 4 bases short and J 3 bases short, with 10 bases between. The CDR3 has 14 residues. Per the germline V gene, CDR1 is SGDLS and CDR2 is YYNGEE.

This sequence joins TRBV24-1 and TRBJ2-1; D is possibly TRBD1 (6 bases). The CDR3 runs 14 residues. V was trimmed by 5 bases and J by 13 bases, leaving 20 bases between them. Germline loops: CDR1 KGHDR, CDR2 SFDVKD. CDR3 residues: CATSARGPLGEQFF. The CDR3, as DNA: TGTGCCACCAGTGCCAGGGGTCCCCTGGGTGAACAGTTCTTC.

This clonotype was picked up many times. In nucleotides, the CDR3 is TGTGCCAGCAGCCCCGGTGCCCACAGCGGAAGTCAAGAGACCCAGTACTTC. Translated, it gives CASSPGAHSGSQETQYF. The chain recombines TRBV28 with TRBJ2-5; D might be TRBD2 (5 bases). The V end was cut by 6 bases, the J end by 2 bases, with 22 bases between. Germline V CDR1 and CDR2: MDHEN, SYDVKM. This CDR3 contains 17 residues.

A remark on this clonotype: This clone may be a read error of a much larger clone one base away. V and J are TRBV6-4 and TRBJ1-4; 7 nucleotides match TRBD1. CDR3 size: 17 residues. CDR1 and CDR2 from the germline V gene are MRHNA and SNTAGT. CDR3 region: CAGSEAPGGTINEKLFF. CDR3 nucleotide sequence: TGTGCCGGCAGTGAAGCGCCAGGGGGGACCATTAATGAAAAACTGTTTTTT.

This clonotype was detected only a few times. The chain employs TRBV18 and TRBJ1-5; 9 bases match TRBD1. In germline, CDR1 is KGHSH, CDR2 LQKENI. After removal of 4 bases from V and 1 base from J, the junction contained 2 bases not matched to a gene. There are 15 residues in the CDR3. The CDR3 is CASSQGTGSNQPQHF. The DNA for the CDR3 is TGTGCCAGCTCACAGGGGACAGGGAGCAATCAGCCCCAGCATTTT. The full variable domain, with the rest looked up from reference TRBV18 and TRBJ1-5, is NAGVMQNPRHLVRRRGQEARLRCSPMKGHSHVYWYRQLPEEGLKFMVYLQKENIIDESGMPKERFSAEFPKEGPSILRIQQVVRGDSAAYFCASSQGTGSNQPQHFGDGTRLSIL.

V gene TRBV27 combines with J gene TRBJ2-7, with TRBD2 matching 7 bases. Germline CDR1 MNHEY, CDR2 SMNVEV (reference sequence). The CDR3 totals 15 residues. Trimming took 2 bases from V and 6 from J; bases not matched to a gene: 10. CDR3: CASSLTRTRKVEQYF. The CDR3 nucleotides read TGTGCCAGCAGTTTAACACGGACTAGGAAGGTCGAGCAGTACTTC.

Of note for this clonotype: This may come from a read error, since a much larger clone is one base off. In DNA form, the CDR3 reads TGTGCCAGCAGCCCTGAGGCTAGCGGGGTCTACGAGCAGTACTTC. Translation: CASSPEASGVYEQYF. The chain uses TRBV7-9 and TRBJ2-7; 9 nucleotides match TRBD2. The V gene end was trimmed by 5 bases and the J gene end by 3 bases; junction bases not matched to a gene: 8. This CDR3 has 15 residues. CDR1 is SEHNR and CDR2 is FQNEAQ in the germline V gene (reference sequence).

The chain's CDR3 is CATSGWGTYEQYF. The CDR3 nucleotides read TGTGCCACCAGCGGTTGGGGGACCTACGAGCAGTACTTC. V usage is TRBV15 and J usage is TRBJ2-7; either TRBD1 or TRBD2 may supply D (5 bases each). V lost 5 bases to trimming and J lost 2 bases, with 10 bases between them. This CDR3 comprises 13 residues. CDR1 and CDR2 (germline): LNHNV, YYDKDF (reference sequence).

On this clonotype: No conserved phenylalanine or tryptophan ends this CDR3, so it is likely a read error. The DNA is omitted, as the CDR3 cannot be located on it reliably, and the CDR3 follows TCRdb's listing. The genes are TRBV5-4 and TRBJ1-6. Termini included, the CDR3 measures 9 amino acids. Germline CDR1 reads SGHNT; CDR2 reads YYREEE (reference sequence). The chain's CDR3 is CASSFPCPN.

This clonotype has only a few counts. One end of the junction does not line up with germline, which may come from a read error. The chain joins TRBV30 to TRBJ2-5; 14 bases align to TRBD2. This CDR3 comprises 13 residues. Germline loops: CDR1 GTSNPN, CDR2 SVGIG (reference sequence). The CDR3 sequence: CAWSAPGLAGASF. CDR3 nucleotide sequence: TGTGCCTGGAGTGCGCCGGGACTAGCGGGAGCGAGTTTC.

This rearrangement joins TRBV20-1 to TRBJ2-1; 13 positions match TRBD2. Germline V gene lookup returns CDR1 DFQATT and CDR2 SNEGSKA (reference sequence). This CDR3 has 16 residues. After removal of 6 bases from V and 4 bases from J, the junction contained 9 bases not matched to a gene. The DNA for the CDR3 is TGCAGTGCCCGCTCGGGACTAGCGGGATTATACAATGAGCAGTTCTTC. Translating gives CSARSGLAGLYNEQFF.

Concerning this clonotype: This may come from a read error, since a much larger clone is one base off. This rearrangement joins TRBV6-1 to TRBJ1-5, with D possibly TRBD1 on 5 matching bases. Germline CDR1 MNHNS, CDR2 SASEGT. This CDR3 comprises 15 residues. The CDR3 is CTSSEAGRGGQPQHF. Written as DNA, the CDR3 is TGTACCAGCAGTGAAGCAGGAAGGGGTGGTCAGCCCCAGCATTTT.

The rearrangement joins TRBV2 to TRBJ1-2, with D uncertain. Trimming left V 3 bases short and J 8 bases short, with 13 bases between. Germline V CDR1 and CDR2: SNHLY, FYNNEI. This CDR3 comprises 13 residues. The CDR3 spells CASSDSGFRGYTF. The CDR3 nucleotides read TGTGCCAGCAGTGACTCTGGGTTTAGAGGCTACACCTTC.